This TCR beta chain was sequenced in a study of T cell responses to AZD1222 COVID-19 vaccine. Study-level information: Second-dose intervals of approximately 4 or approximately 12 weeks were pooled. Points from the study as a whole: Baseline serology detected seropositivity in only six or seven AZD1222 recipients. Vaccine-associated CD4 TCRs spanned spike, dominant at 160-218 and 743-854.

This CDR3 region has 16 residues. CDR1 and CDR2 from the germline V gene are SGHRS and YFSETQ. The V gene end was trimmed by 4 bases and the J gene end by 0 bases; junction bases not matched to a gene: 7. A note on this clone: Its cognate antigen is unknown.

Clones were read by immunoSEQ multiplex PCR, and TCRdb kept only the in-frame ones, dropping some. Counted here are about 120,000 clones, around nine tenths occurring once; the ten biggest clones make up over 3%. The sample was peripheral blood, taken on day 0 of AZD1222 vaccination. The TCR originated in an adult in good health. The rearrangement uses TRBV5-1 and TRBJ2-1, with 7 bases lining up with TRBD2. The chain's CDR3 is CASSPGGGSSYNEQFF. DNA for the CDR3: TGCGCCAGCAGCCCGGGCGGGGGTAGCTCCTACAATGAGCAGTTCTTC. Combining the CDR3 with reference TRBV5-1 and TRBJ2-1 gives the whole variable domain KAGVTQTPRYLIKTRGQQVTLSCSPISGHRSVSWYQQTPGQGLQFLFEYFSETQRNKGNFPGRFSGRQFSNSRSEMNVSTLELGDSALYLCASSPGGGSSYNEQFFGPGTRLTVL.